A single sample gave rise to the 19 T cell receptor beta chains below, sequenced in a study of blood T cell repertoires in COVID-19. The data were produced by immunoSEQ multiplex PCR, yet TCRdb's version contains in-frame clones alone and is incomplete. The sample lists around 43,000 clones, roughly 88% occurring once. The sample comprised peripheral blood. These TCRs come from a woman in her 70s with acute or convalescent COVID-19.

The V call is TRBV6-6, the J call TRBJ1-5; TRBD1 is a possible D gene (6 bases). The germline V gene encodes CDR1 MNHNY and CDR2 SVGAGI (reference sequence). The CDR3 extends over 12 amino acids. V was pared by 5 bases and J by 9 bases, with 11 bases between. The CDR3 protein is CASSVQGPPQHF. The CDR3 nucleotides read TGTGCCAGCAGTGTACAGGGTCCGCCCCAGCATTTT.

The V and J genes are TRBV3-1 (or the pseudogene TRBV3-2) and TRBJ2-3; 7 bases map to TRBD2. Per the germline V gene, CDR1 is LGHDT and CDR2 is YNNKEL (reference sequence). The V segment lost 6 bases and the J segment 5 bases; nucleotides outside the gene matches: 17. The CDR3 length is 17 residues. The CDR3 is CASSPKLGGRVVDTQYF. CDR3 DNA sequence: TGTGCCAGCAGTCCAAAGTTGGGCGGGAGAGTAGTAGATACGCAGTATTTT.

The CDR3 nucleotides read TGTGCCAGCAGTTACGGCTCTAGCGGGGCTTACACAGATACGCAGTATTTT. This encodes CASSYGSSGAYTDTQYF. The rearrangement joins TRBV6-2 or TRBV6-3 to TRBJ2-3; 9 positions agree with TRBD2. Per the germline V gene, CDR1 is MNHEY and CDR2 is SVGEGT. With 2 bases clipped from V and 2 bases from J, the junction kept 8 bases outside the gene matches. CDR3 length: 17 residues.

The genes are TRBV7-6 and TRBJ2-1, with 8 positions matching TRBD2. Germline assignment: CDR1 SGHVS and CDR2 FNYEAQ. V dropped 5 bases and J dropped 2; count of bases not matched to a gene: 5. The CDR3 spans 15 residues. CDR3 in DNA: TGTGCCAGCAGCGGGGGCGGGGGGACCTACAATGAGCAGTTCTTC. This codes for CASSGGGGTYNEQFF.

V usage is TRBV18 and J usage is TRBJ2-1, with 7 bases that match TRBD1. V shed 6 bases, J shed 4 bases, and the junction held 9 bases outside the gene matches. From germline, CDR1 is KGHSH and CDR2 LQKENI. This CDR3 contains 15 residues. The DNA of the CDR3 is TGTGCCAGCTCGTTAGACAGGGCCTTTTACAATGAGCAGTTCTTC. Its translation is CASSLDRAFYNEQFF.

The chain has TRBV29-1 and TRBJ1-1, with 9 positions matching TRBD1. V lost 5 bases to trimming and J lost 5 bases; unmatched junction nucleotides: 9. The CDR3 extends over 14 amino acids. Germline V gene data show CDR1 as SQVTM and CDR2 as ANQGSEA. The CDR3 sequence: CSVKVGTGQTEAFF. The DNA for the CDR3 is TGCAGCGTTAAGGTCGGGACAGGGCAGACTGAAGCTTTCTTT. Full variable domain (rest looked up from reference TRBV29-1 and TRBJ1-1): SAVISQKPSRDICQRGTSLTIQCQVDSQVTMMFWYRQQPGQSLTLIATANQGSEATYESGFVIDKFPISRPNLTFSTLTVSNMSPEDSSIYLCSVKVGTGQTEAFFGQGTRLTVV.

The V gene is TRBV5-6, the J gene TRBJ2-1; 8 bases agree with TRBD2. The CDR3 extends over 14 amino acids. The V gene end was trimmed by 1 base and the J gene end by 9 bases; junction bases not matched to a gene: 6. CDR1 and CDR2 (germline): SGHDT, YYEEEE. The DNA of the CDR3 is TGTGCCAGCAGCTTGTCGGGAGGGCTGAGTGAGCAGTTCTTC. Translation: CASSLSGGLSEQFF.

This sequence joins TRBV19 and TRBJ1-2; the D gene is possibly TRBD1 (6 bases). Looked up from germline, CDR1 is LNHDA and CDR2 is SQIVND (reference sequence). V was pared by 3 bases and J by 5 bases, with 22 bases between. The CDR3 has 17 amino acids. CDR3 loop: CASSMNRELATVYGYTF. CDR3 coding DNA: TGTGCCAGTAGTATGAACAGGGAACTCGCAACTGTATATGGCTACACCTTC. Based on the CDR3 plus reference TRBV19 and TRBJ1-2, the full variable domain is DGGITQSPKYLFRKEGQNVTLSCEQNLNHDAMYWYRQDPGQGLRLIYYSQIVNDFQKGDIAEGYSVSREKKESFPLTVTSAQKNPTAFYLCASSMNRELATVYGYTFGSGTRLTVV.

The J gene is TRBJ1-5, the V gene TRBV9; no definite D call. Germline V gene lookup returns CDR1 SGDLS and CDR2 YYNGEE. The length of the CDR3 is 14 residues. V was shortened by 3 bases and J by 6 bases, with 13 bases between the two germline ends. CDR3 protein: CASSAYPTSQPQHF. Written as DNA, the CDR3 is TGTGCCAGCAGCGCCTATCCTACGTCTCAGCCCCAGCATTTT.

The V call is TRBV7-2, the J call TRBJ1-5; D is perhaps TRBD1 (5 bases). The V end lost 4 bases, the J end lost 7 bases, and 17 bases lay between the germline ends. Germline V gives CDR1 SGHTA, CDR2 FQGNSA. There are 15 residues in the CDR3. The chain's CDR3 is CASSSNQGGGQPQHF. The CDR3 DNA follows: TGTGCCAGCAGCTCCAACCAGGGCGGGGGGCAGCCCCAGCATTTT.

The chain links TRBV11-2 to TRBJ2-2, with 8 positions matching TRBD1. This CDR3 has 14 residues. V was clipped by 3 bases and J by 4 bases; unmatched bases: 1. Germline CDR1 SGHAT, CDR2 FQNNGV. The CDR3 loop is CASSFTGGTGELFF. The DNA for the CDR3 is TGTGCCAGCAGCTTTACAGGGGGCACCGGGGAGCTGTTTTTT.

This clone has just a few counts. This chain uses TRBV21-1 with TRBJ1-6. TRBV21-1 is listed as a pseudogene. The CDR3 contains 19 residues. CDR3 DNA sequence: TGTGCCAGCAGCAGATACCCGCGGGTGAAGGACGCCTATAATTCACCCCTCCACTTT. This sequence encodes CASSRYPRVKDAYNSPLHF.

There are a few counts of this clone. The rearrangement uses TRBV19 and TRBJ2-2, with 7 nucleotides matching TRBD2. V lost 3 bases, J lost 9 bases, and 4 bases stayed unmatched. Germline CDR1 and CDR2: LNHDA and SQIVND (reference sequence). The CDR3 is 13 amino acids. The CDR3 DNA reads TGTGCCAGTAGTATTCGACTAGCCTGGGAGCTGTTTTTT. This translates into CASSIRLAWELFF.

CDR3 residues: CASSLRTSGNNEQFF. The CDR3 DNA follows: TGTGCCAGCAGTTTACGGACTAGCGGGAACAATGAGCAGTTCTTC. This rearrangement joins TRBV27 to TRBJ2-1, with 12 bases identical to TRBD2. The germline gives CDR1 MNHEY, CDR2 SMNVEV (reference sequence). The CDR3 is made up of 15 amino acids. V shed 2 bases and J 5 bases; nucleotides not matched to a gene: 1.

The genes are TRBV10-2 and TRBJ1-5; 7 bases are a match to TRBD1. This CDR3 is 14 amino acids long. Germline values: CDR1 WSHSY, CDR2 SAAADI. Losses at the gene ends were 3 bases for V and 2 bases for J; bases not matched to a gene: 1. CDR3 bases: TGCGCCAGCAGTGATGACAGGGGCAATCAGCCCCAGCATTTT. It encodes CASSDDRGNQPQHF.

The chain is built from TRBV7-9 and TRBJ2-1; 11 bases align to TRBD2. The CDR3 runs 18 residues. Germline assignment: CDR1 SEHNR and CDR2 FQNEAQ (reference sequence). Trimming removed 5 bases from V and 9 bases from J; junction bases left unmatched: 18. CDR3: CASSLEPLRVAGGAEQFF. The CDR3 DNA reads as TGTGCCAGCAGCCTAGAGCCCTTAAGAGTAGCGGGAGGGGCTGAGCAGTTCTTC.

The chain carries TRBV4-1 and TRBJ1-6; D might be TRBD1 (6 bases). Germline-derived CDR1 and CDR2 are MGHRA and YSYEKL. Between the trimmed V and J ends, which lost 0 bases and 6 bases, there was a span of 18 bases. The CDR3 spans 18 residues. This chain's CDR3 is CASSQEPSGGGGNSPLHF. CDR3 coding DNA: TGCGCCAGCAGCCAAGAACCGTCGGGAGGGGGAGGTAATTCACCCCTCCACTTT.

The chain recombines TRBV28 with TRBJ2-7; 8 bases line up with TRBD1. Germline V gene sequence: CDR1 MDHEN, CDR2 SYDVKM. The CDR3 is made up of 16 amino acids. V gave up 5 bases and J gave up 1 base; unmatched junction bases: 10. The CDR3 sequence is CASSPARGQDSYEQYV. In nucleotides, the CDR3 is TGTGCCAGCAGTCCTGCCCGGGGACAGGATTCCTACGAGCAGTACGTC.

V is TRBV24-1 and J is TRBJ2-3; 12 nucleotides match TRBD1. J was trimmed by 5 bases and V by 3 bases; bases with no gene match: 5. Germline V CDR1 and CDR2: KGHDR, SFDVKD. The CDR3 sequence is 16 residues long. CDR3 sequence reads: CATSDPGTGGIDTQYF. For the CDR3, the DNA is TGTGCCACCAGTGATCCCGGGACAGGGGGCATAGATACGCAGTATTTT.